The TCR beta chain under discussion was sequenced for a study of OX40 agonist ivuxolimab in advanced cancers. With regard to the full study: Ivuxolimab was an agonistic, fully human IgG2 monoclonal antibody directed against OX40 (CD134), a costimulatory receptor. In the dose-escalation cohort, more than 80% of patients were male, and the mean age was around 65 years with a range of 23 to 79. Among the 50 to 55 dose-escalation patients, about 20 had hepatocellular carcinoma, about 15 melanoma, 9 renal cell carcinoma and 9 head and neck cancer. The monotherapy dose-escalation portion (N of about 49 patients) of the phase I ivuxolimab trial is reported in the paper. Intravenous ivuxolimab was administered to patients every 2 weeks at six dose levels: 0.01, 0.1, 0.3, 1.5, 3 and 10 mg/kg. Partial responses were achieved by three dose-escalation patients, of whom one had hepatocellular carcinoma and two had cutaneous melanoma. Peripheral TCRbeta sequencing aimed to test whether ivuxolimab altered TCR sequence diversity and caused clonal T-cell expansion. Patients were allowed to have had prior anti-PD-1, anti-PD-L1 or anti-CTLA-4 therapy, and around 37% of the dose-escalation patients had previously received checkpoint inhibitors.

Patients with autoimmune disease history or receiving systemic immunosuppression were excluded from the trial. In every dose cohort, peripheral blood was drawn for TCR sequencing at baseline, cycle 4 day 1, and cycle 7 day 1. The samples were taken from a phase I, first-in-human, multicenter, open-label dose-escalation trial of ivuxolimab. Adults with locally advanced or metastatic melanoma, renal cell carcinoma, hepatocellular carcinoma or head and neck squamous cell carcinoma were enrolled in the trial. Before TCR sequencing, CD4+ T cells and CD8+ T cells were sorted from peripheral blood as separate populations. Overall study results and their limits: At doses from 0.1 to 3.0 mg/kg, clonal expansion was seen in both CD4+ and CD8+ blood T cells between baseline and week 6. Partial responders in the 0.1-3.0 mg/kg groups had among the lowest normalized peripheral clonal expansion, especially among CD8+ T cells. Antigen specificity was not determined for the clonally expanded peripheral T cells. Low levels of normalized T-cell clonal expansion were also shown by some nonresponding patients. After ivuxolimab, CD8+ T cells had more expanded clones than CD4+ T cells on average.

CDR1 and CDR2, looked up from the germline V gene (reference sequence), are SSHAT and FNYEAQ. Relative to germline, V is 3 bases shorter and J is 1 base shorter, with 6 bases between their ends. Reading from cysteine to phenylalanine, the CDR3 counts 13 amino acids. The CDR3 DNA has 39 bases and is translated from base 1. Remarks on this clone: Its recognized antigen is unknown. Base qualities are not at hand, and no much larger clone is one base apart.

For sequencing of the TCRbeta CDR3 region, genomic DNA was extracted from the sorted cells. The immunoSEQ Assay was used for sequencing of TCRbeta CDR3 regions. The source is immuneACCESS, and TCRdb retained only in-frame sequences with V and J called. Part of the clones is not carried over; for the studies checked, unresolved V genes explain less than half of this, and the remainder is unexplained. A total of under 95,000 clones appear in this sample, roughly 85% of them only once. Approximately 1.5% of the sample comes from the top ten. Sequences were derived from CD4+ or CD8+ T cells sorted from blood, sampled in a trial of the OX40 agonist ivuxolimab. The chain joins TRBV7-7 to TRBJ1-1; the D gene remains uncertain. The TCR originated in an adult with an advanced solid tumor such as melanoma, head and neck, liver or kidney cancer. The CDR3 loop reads CASSLQQNTEAFF. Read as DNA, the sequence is TGTGCCAGCAGCTTGCAACAGAACACTGAAGCTTTCTTT.